This T cell receptor (beta chain) was sequenced in a study of T-cell reconstitution after alpha-beta-depleted transplantation in children. Study findings and constraints: Surviving recipient T cells and thymic progenitors produced the high day-60 TCRbeta diversity seen in some patients. Approximately two months post-transplant, alpha-beta T cells reportedly originated from several hundred expanded graft clones. A year post-transplant, T-cell counts and diversity derived mostly from newly produced T cells.

Note on this clonotype: Its antigen is unidentified.

Preparation of the TCRbeta library was carried out with unique molecular identifiers. TCRdb independently ran MiXCR on the PCR reads; one entry per CDR3 protein. The top ten clones hold 5% of a sample with 750,000 to 950,000 distinct CDR3 sequences, 16% of them seen once. The CDR3 has 14 amino acids. The J segment lost 3 bases and the V segment lost 4 bases, leaving 9 bases of the junction unmatched. Germline loops: CDR1 DFQATT, CDR2 SNEGSKA (reference sequence). The chain has TRBV20-1 and TRBJ2-7, with 7 bases aligning to TRBD2. The origin of this receptor is a male patient younger than 18 who had a stem cell transplant for acute lymphoblastic leukemia, so the T cells may come from the graft donor. This material consisted of PBMCs, mostly from graft donor cells, taken 360 days after TCRalphabeta/CD19-depleted stem cell transplant. The CDR3 DNA follows: TGCAGTGCTACCCAGCGGGGCTTTAGCTACGAGCAGTACTTC. Translated: CSATQRGFSYEQYF.